This entry concerns a single TCR beta chain. The CDR3 has 17 residues. Germline V gene data show CDR1 as MRHNA and CDR2 as SNTAGT. Between the trimmed V and J ends, which lost 6 bases and 0 bases, there was a span of 18 bases. Per the authors' pipeline: Estimation of nucleated cell counts relied on the amplification of reference gene primers. Sequencing used immunoSEQ multiplex PCR; TCRdb keeps in-frame clones, though not all of them. V and J calls and clone size are as listed in that table; D and trimming were resolved from the DNA. Of about 210,000 clones listed, 82% were seen once; the top ten hold approximately 8%. The record originates from a study of blood T cell repertoires in COVID-19. Study-level background: Material from acute and convalescent COVID-19 was sourced from the United States, Italy and Spain. In each case, the material was cDNA or gDNA derived from T cells, B-cell-depleted T cells, or PBMCs.

Specimen: peripheral blood. The chain combines TRBV6-4 with TRBJ1-5; D uncertain. This receptor was taken from a woman aged 55-75 years with COVID-19, enrolled during active disease. In nucleotides, the CDR3 is TGTGCCAGCAGGACGGGGATGAGGGAGGATAGCAATCAGCCCCAGCATTTT. Protein sequence: CASRTGMREDSNQPQHF.